The rows below give T cell receptor beta chains drawn from one sample of a study of blood T cell repertoires in COVID-19. Using immunoSEQ multiplex PCR, the repertoire was profiled, and TCRdb retains in-frame clones only, with some absent. The data show about 130,000 clones, around 81% seen once. Material for sequencing was peripheral blood. The receptors derive from a man aged 60 to 75 with acute or convalescent COVID-19. CDR3s include the opening cysteine and the closing phenylalanine or tryptophan. A row's size may be missing; if present it is once, few, many or a size class.

j_call clone_size v_call cdr3_aa
TRBJ1-4 once TRBV7-9 CASSLGSHEKLFF
TRBJ2-7 . TRBV21-1 CASSKKGTGYYEQYF
TRBJ1-1 few TRBV7-9 CASSSWGGVLNTEAFF
TRBJ1-4 . TRBV3-1/TRBV3-2 CASSQDRDRGGEKLFF
TRBJ2-1 . TRBV2 CASRAGLAGYEQFF
TRBJ2-3 few TRBV18 CASSPSLTDTQYF
TRBJ2-7 . TRBV18 CASSPAVPSLYEQYF
TRBJ1-5 . TRBV12-3/TRBV12-4 CASSPQSGQPQHF
TRBJ2-7 once TRBV7-2 CASSLGRVYYEQYF
TRBJ1-2 once TRBV9 CASSLSGQGRINYGYTF
TRBJ2-5 . TRBV19 CASSRQGNRETQYF
TRBJ2-7 . TRBV3-1/TRBV3-2 CASSQGTVRRYEQYF
TRBJ2-7 . TRBV5-1 CASSPLGLAEYEQYF
TRBJ2-2 . TRBV18 CASSPRPGGPSNTGELFF
TRBJ1-5 . TRBV6-5 CASSYSGQGANQPQHF
TRBJ1-2 . TRBV29-1 CSAATATNNYGYTF
TRBJ1-6 . TRBV19 CASSNFGDDNSPLHF
TRBJ1-5 . TRBV29-1 CSVQTGVNQPQHF
TRBJ1-3 . TRBV3-1/TRBV3-2 CASSPGRGPGNTIYF
TRBJ1-1 . TRBV4-1 CASSQLPGGTEAFF
TRBJ2-1 . TRBV6-5 CASTYGGGSYNEQFF
TRBJ1-2 few TRBV9 CASSVVPDSNYGYTF
TRBJ2-3 . TRBV7-2 CASSLVSRGLGNTQYF
TRBJ1-2 . TRBV27 CASSLSGAKYGYTF
TRBJ2-7 . TRBV5-1 CASSLSGQTYEQYF
TRBJ2-6 . TRBV6-5 CASINSGANVLTF
TRBJ2-3 . TRBV28 CASRPGQLTDTQYF
TRBJ2-7 . TRBV5-1 CASSLGSSREQYF
TRBJ1-2 once TRBV9 CASSGEGYGYTF
TRBJ2-7 . TRBV19 CASSIQLDRLSPYEQYF
TRBJ2-3 many TRBV19 CASSMNRGSDTQYF
TRBJ2-3 . TRBV30 CAWTVGRSKVGTDTQYF
TRBJ2-7 . TRBV7-2 CASSLVSGTYTYEQYF
TRBJ1-1 . TRBV5-1 CASSLAIGWQGGTEAFF
TRBJ2-2 . TRBV5-6 CASSLKEARNTGELFF
TRBJ1-1 . TRBV7-9 CASSLGGLPAGTEAFF
TRBJ2-7 once TRBV2 CASSEGTSVSYEQYF
TRBJ2-1 . TRBV9 CASSVELSGKRGNEQFF
TRBJ1-2 . TRBV5-4 CASSSPVFGYTF
TRBJ1-2 . TRBV5-4 CASSSGLGTSYYGYTF
TRBJ2-2 . TRBV28 CASSLTSGRARELFF
TRBJ2-2 few TRBV28 CASSLEGLAGKNTGELFF
TRBJ2-5 . TRBV5-1 CASSSGQLGETQYF
TRBJ2-5 few TRBV2 CARKGVKETQYF
TRBJ2-1 few TRBV4-1 CASSSRPGGAHNEQFF
TRBJ2-3 . TRBV6-1 CASSEPGQVTDTQYF
TRBJ1-1 . TRBV7-2 CASSYLIRGTEAFF
TRBJ2-2 . TRBV5-4 CASSLASGRAKNTGELFF